The present entry profiles one T cell receptor (beta chain) with its context. Its cognate antigen is unknown. These data belong to a study of cytomegalovirus exposure and HLA in healthy donors. It was with 60 Vbeta and 13 Jbeta primers that the PCR ran. TCRdb's table, derived via immunoSEQ multiplex PCR, lists solely in-frame clones and lacks some. The sample lists around 180,000 clones; approximately 84% were seen once. Study-wide points: Researchers reported from a later analysis that most CMV-associated TCR beta chains appeared HLA-restricted. Cytomegalovirus-associated TCR beta chains were listed, numbering more than 150.

Germline V lookup: CDR1 SGHTS, CDR2 YDEGEE. This CDR3 contains 15 residues. J was trimmed by 5 bases and V by 7 bases; bases with no gene match: 12. The sample was PBMCs. V and J are TRBV5-8 and TRBJ1-5, with 7 bases lining up with TRBD1. The TCR sequence derives from a girl under three years old in good health and CMV-seronegative. The CDR3 bases are TGTGCCAGCTGCCGTTGGGACAGCTCCTATCAGCCCCAGCATTTT. This gives the protein CASCRWDSSYQPQHF. The whole variable domain, filled in from reference TRBV5-8 and TRBJ1-5, reads EAGVTQSPTHLIKTRGQQATLRCSPISGHTSVYWYQQALGLGLQFLLWYDEGEERNRGNFPPRFSGRQFPNYSSELNVNALELEDSALYLCASCRWDSSYQPQHFGDGTRLSIL.